The rows below give T cell receptor beta chains drawn from one sample of a study of blood T cell repertoires in COVID-19. Clones were sequenced by immunoSEQ multiplex PCR, and TCRdb holds only the in-frame ones, with some missing. This sample yields 170,000 or so clones, of which approximately 91% are seen a single time; nearly 0.55% belongs to the top ten. The sequenced material came from peripheral blood. Receptors were obtained from a man aged 50 to 59 with acute or convalescent COVID-19. Both conserved end residues are trimmed from each CDR3.

>TRBV5-1|TRBJ2-2
ASRGKTSGGNTNTGELF
>TRBV30|TRBJ2-2
AWGRGGAHTGELF
>TRBV7-3|TRBJ2-1
ASSLTRSSYNEQF
>TRBV19|TRBJ1-2
ASSWFQGYT
>TRBV7-2|TRBJ1-1
ASSSGDRGWTEAF
>TRBV6-5|TRBJ2-2
ASSTTPGELF
>TRBV9|TRBJ2-5
ASSASAGGLETQY
>TRBV6-2/TRBV6-3|TRBJ2-1
ASSDDIGTSGNEQF
>TRBV15|TRBJ1-1
ATKVPLDTEAF
>TRBV28|TRBJ1-5
ASSWDRTGNPSSNQPQH
>TRBV5-5|TRBJ1-1
ASSRDRVDTEAF
>TRBV14|TRBJ2-5
ASSQSSGRRETQY
>TRBV27|TRBJ1-5
ASRGDRNQPQH
>TRBV4-2|TRBJ2-2
ASSQEVTGTWTGELF
>TRBV25-1|TRBJ1-1
ASTGAVEAF
>TRBV5-1|TRBJ2-1
ASSLIIAGGSYNEQF
>TRBV29-1|TRBJ1-2
SALNRGQGNGYT
>TRBV4-1|TRBJ2-3
ASSPLAGGKDTQY
>TRBV19|TRBJ1-2
ASSIGQGFYGYT
>TRBV19|TRBJ2-5
ASRPLGGDETQY